The 2 T cell receptor beta chains below were found in one sample sequenced in a study of blood T cell repertoires in COVID-19. Sequencing used immunoSEQ multiplex PCR; TCRdb keeps in-frame clones, though not all of them. The sample lists hundreds of thousands of clones; around four fifths were seen once. Sequencing used peripheral blood. These receptors came from an elderly woman with active or convalescent COVID-19.

The chain carries TRBV2 and TRBJ2-7; D is possibly TRBD2 (6 bases). This CDR3 is built from 14 residues. Trimming removed 4 bases at V and 2 bases at J, with 12 bases between. The V gene's germline CDR1 is SNHLY and CDR2 FYNNEI. CDR3 in amino acids: CASSVGLDPYEQYF. In DNA form, the CDR3 reads TGTGCCAGCAGTGTGGGACTGGACCCCTACGAGCAGTACTTC.

The rearrangement links TRBV19 to TRBJ1-2; 7 nucleotides match TRBD1. Germline-derived CDR1 and CDR2 are LNHDA and SQIVND (reference sequence). V dropped 9 bases and J dropped 8; count of bases not matched to a gene: 12. The CDR3 is 13 residues long. CDR3 residues: CASTDRDRGGYTF. DNA for the CDR3: TGTGCCAGCACTGACCGGGACAGAGGCGGCTACACCTTC.